This is a list of T cell receptor beta chains from one sample in a study of blood T cell repertoires in COVID-19. Sequencing was performed with immunoSEQ multiplex PCR; in TCRdb, only in-frame clones are kept and a portion is missing. Among 140,000 to 150,000 clones listed, approximately 86% were seen once. Source material: peripheral blood. The source of these receptors is a man in his sixties or seventies with acute or convalescent COVID-19. The CDR3 runs from the conserved cysteine through the conserved F or W. The D gene is left open where the match is weak. Some rows have no size entry. The others give once, few or many, or a class for an expanded clone.

V	D	J	size	DNA	CDR3
TRBV6-5	TRBD2	TRBJ2-7	-	TGTGCCAGCAGCCCCGGGGAGGGGCGAGTCGACGAGCAGTACTTC	CASSPGEGRVDEQYF
TRBV5-1	TRBD2	TRBJ2-3	-	TGCGCCAGCAGCTTGACTAGCGGGAGCACAGATACGCAGTATTTT	CASSLTSGSTDTQYF
TRBV19	TRBD2	TRBJ2-2	-	TGTGCCAGTAGTAGGACTAGCGGGAGCGGGGAGCTGTTTTTT	CASSRTSGSGELFF
TRBV5-1	-	TRBJ2-6	-	TGCGCCAGCAGCTTGAGCGCCGCCTCTGGGGCCAACGTCCTGACTTTC	CASSLSAASGANVLTF
TRBV21-1	-	TRBJ2-5	-	TGTGCCAGCAGCACCATTTCAGGGGCGGAGACCCAGTACTTC	CASSTISGAETQYF
TRBV18	TRBD1	TRBJ1-1	-	TGTGCCAGCTCACCGCAGGGGGCGAACACTGAAGCTTTCTTT	CASSPQGANTEAFF
TRBV6-4	TRBD2	TRBJ2-1	-	TGTGCCAGCAGTGACGGTTGGACTAGCGGGACCAATGAGCAGTTCTTC	CASSDGWTSGTNEQFF
TRBV6-4	-	TRBJ1-5	-	TGTGCCAGCAGTGCCCTTACAGGGCACCCTTATAGCAATCAGCCCCAGCATTTT	CASSALTGHPYSNQPQHF
TRBV3-1/TRBV3-2	TRBD2	TRBJ2-3	-	TGTGCCAGCAGCTTCAACACGGGGGGGGCCACAGATACGCAGTATTTT	CASSFNTGGATDTQYF
TRBV6-5	TRBD1	TRBJ2-1	-	TGTGCCAGCAGTTACTTCAGGGGGCTAGAAAATGAGCAGTTCTTC	CASSYFRGLENEQFF
TRBV21-1	-	TRBJ2-2	-	TGTGCCAGCAGCAAAGAGCGGGAGGGCCGAACCGGGGAGCTGTTTTTT	CASSKEREGRTGELFF
TRBV5-1	-	TRBJ1-5	few	TGCGCCAGCTCCCCCGGGAGGGGTGAGCAGCCCCAGCATTTT	CASSPGRGEQPQHF
TRBV27	TRBD1	TRBJ2-7	-	TGTGCCAGCAGTCGTAACAGGGGGTCGTACGAGCAGTACTTC	CASSRNRGSYEQYF
TRBV19	TRBD2	TRBJ2-7	-	TGTGCCAGTAGTATAAAAGCGGGACCCTACGAGCAGTACTTC	CASSIKAGPYEQYF
TRBV10-3	-	TRBJ1-6	few	TGTGCCATCAGTCAGGGAAATAATTCACCCCTCCACTTT	CAISQGNNSPLHF
TRBV4-1	TRBD1	TRBJ2-5	-	TGCGCCAGCAGCCAAGGGAAACAGGGGGAGACCCAGTACTTC	CASSQGKQGETQYF
TRBV5-1	-	TRBJ1-5	-	TGCGCCAGCAGCCCTGGGCCACCGAGGGAGCCCCGGCATTTT	CASSPGPPREPRHF
TRBV5-1	TRBD1	TRBJ2-3	few	TGCGCCAGCAGCTTGGGACAGGGGGTTGCAGATACGCAGTATTTT	CASSLGQGVADTQYF
TRBV29-1	-	TRBJ2-6	-	TGCAGCGTTGAACTTGGGGCCAACGTCCTGACTTTC	CSVELGANVLTF
TRBV6-2/TRBV6-3	-	TRBJ1-1	-	TGTGCCAGCAGTTACTCGACGGGGTCGACTGAAGCTTTCTTT	CASSYSTGSTEAFF
TRBV12-3/TRBV12-4	-	TRBJ1-1	-	TGTGCCAGCAGTTTTATCGCAGATGAAGCTTTCTTT	CASSFIADEAFF
TRBV7-9	TRBD2	TRBJ2-7	-	TGTGCCAGCAGCTTAGCGGGGACTAGCGGGGGAGAGCAGTACTTC	CASSLAGTSGGEQYF
TRBV19	TRBD2	TRBJ2-7	-	TGTGCCAGTAGCATACTTCTCCCTAGCGGGCCCCCCTACGAGCAGTACTTC	CASSILLPSGPPYEQYF
TRBV7-9	TRBD2	TRBJ2-3	-	TGTGCCAGCAGCTTCGGCGCGGGGGGGATCACAGATACGCAGTATTTT	CASSFGAGGITDTQYF
TRBV28	TRBD1	TRBJ1-2	-	TGTGCCAGCAGTTTATGGACAGGGAACTATGGCTACACCTTC	CASSLWTGNYGYTF
TRBV11-2	-	TRBJ1-2	-	TGTGCCAGCAGCCAAGCGGGATCCAGCGGCTACACCTTC	CASSQAGSSGYTF
TRBV1	-	TRBJ2-6	-	TGCACCAGCAGCCAAAAGGGACTAGCGGGAGTGAGCTCTGGGGCCAACGTCCTGACTTTC	CTSSQKGLAGVSSGANVLTF
TRBV18	TRBD1	TRBJ1-3	-	TGTGCCAGCTCACAGGGGGCAGACTCTGGAAACACCATATATTTT	CASSQGADSGNTIYF
TRBV2	-	TRBJ1-5	-	TGTGCCAGCAGCGTAGGGGTGCAGCCCCAGCATTTT	CASSVGVQPQHF
TRBV7-2	-	TRBJ1-1	-	TGTGCCAGCAACTACGGCGTGGGCACTGAAGCTTTCTTT	CASNYGVGTEAFF
TRBV5-4	TRBD2	TRBJ2-1	-	TGTGCCAGCAGTTTGACTAGCGGGATTTACAATGAGCAGTTCTTC	CASSLTSGIYNEQFF
TRBV14	-	TRBJ2-7	-	TGTGCCAGCAGCCAGTTCCGGGACATCCCCTACGAGCAGTACTTC	CASSQFRDIPYEQYF
TRBV25-1	-	TRBJ1-6	-	TGTGCCAGCAGTGAGGGGCACTATAATTCACCCCTCCACTTT	CASSEGHYNSPLHF
TRBV5-1	TRBD1	TRBJ1-2	-	TGCGCCAGCCGAGGGGACAGGGCCCCTCGTGGCTACACCTTC	CASRGDRAPRGYTF
TRBV3-1/TRBV3-2	-	TRBJ2-3	-	TGTGCCAGCAGCCAAGATAGTTCAGGGCTAACAGATACGCAGTATTTT	CASSQDSSGLTDTQYF
TRBV5-4	TRBD2	TRBJ2-3	few	TGTGCCAGCAGCTGGGGGACTAGCGGGCGCACAGATACGCAGTATTTT	CASSWGTSGRTDTQYF
TRBV27	-	TRBJ2-2	-	TGTGCCAGCAGTTTATCGCGTGGTACCGGGGAGCTGTTTTTT	CASSLSRGTGELFF
TRBV15	-	TRBJ1-4	-	TGTGCCACCTCCGGACGGGAGGGGCGACTGTTTTTT	CATSGREGRLFF
TRBV7-2	-	TRBJ2-5	-	TGTGCCAGCAGCTTAAAAGCGGCCGGCCCAGAGACCCAGTACTTC	CASSLKAAGPETQYF
TRBV5-4	-	TRBJ2-4	-	TGTGCCAGCAGCTTGCAGGGAGCCAAAAACATTCAGTACTTC	CASSLQGAKNIQYF
TRBV11-2	-	TRBJ2-5	-	TGTGCCAGCAGCCAACAGGAAGGGGAGACCCAGTACTTC	CASSQQEGETQYF
TRBV24-1	TRBD2	TRBJ2-1	-	TGTGCCACCAGTGATCCCTCAACTAGCGGGAGAGACAATGAGCAGTTCTTC	CATSDPSTSGRDNEQFF
TRBV2	-	TRBJ1-2	-	TGTGCCAGCAGAGCCGATCTAGGGGGAAACTATGGCTACACCTTC	CASRADLGGNYGYTF
TRBV29-1	-	TRBJ1-1	-	TGCAGCGCCGGAGGGCAGGATAGAGAAGCTTTCTTT	CSAGGQDREAFF
TRBV19	TRBD1	TRBJ1-2	few	TGTGCCAGTAGTAAAGACTGGGACAGCTATTATGGCTACACCTTC	CASSKDWDSYYGYTF